What follows are 16 T cell receptor beta chains derived from one specimen sequenced in a study of blood T cell repertoires in COVID-19. TCRdb's copy holds only in-frame clones and misses some; the assay was immunoSEQ multiplex PCR. The table shows about 480,000 clones, with 88% occurring only once. The sequenced material came from PBMCs or T cells enriched from blood (not recorded which). Receptor source: a woman aged 40 to 50 who had recovered from COVID-19.

The chain couples TRBV6-5 to TRBJ1-5, with 7 bases identical to TRBD1. CDR1 and CDR2 from the germline V gene are MNHEY and SVGAGI. The ends lost 3 bases at V and 4 bases at J; junction bases unmatched: 9. The CDR3 has 16 amino acids. CDR3 nucleotide sequence: TGTGCCAGCAGTTATTTGGGGCAGGGGGTTAATCAGCCCCAGCATTTT. It is translated as CASSYLGQGVNQPQHF.

The J gene is TRBJ2-5, the V gene TRBV19, with D possibly being TRBD2 (6 bases). Germline values: CDR1 LNHDA, CDR2 SQIVND (reference sequence). V dropped 5 bases and J dropped 4 bases, with 11 bases sitting between them. This CDR3 is 13 amino acids long. In DNA form, the CDR3 reads TGTGCCAGTAGTCGACTAGTCGGAGAGACCCAGTACTTC. It codes for CASSRLVGETQYF.

The V call is TRBV30, the J call TRBJ1-1; 8 bases fit TRBD1. The CDR3 sequence is 13 residues long. Germline loops: CDR1 GTSNPN, CDR2 SVGIG (reference sequence). V lost 3 bases to trimming and J lost 5 bases; unmatched junction nucleotides: 5. The CDR3 DNA follows: TGTGCCTGGAGCCCAGGGGGCCGAACTGAAGCTTTCTTT. Amino acid sequence: CAWSPGGRTEAFF.

The chain is built from TRBV7-9 and TRBJ1-1; no firm D call. Germline CDR1 is SEHNR and CDR2 is FQNEAQ (reference sequence). V lost 1 base and J 6 bases, leaving 6 bases between the germline ends. CDR3 length: 12 residues. Here the CDR3 reads CASSLVTSEAFF. For the CDR3, the DNA is TGTGCCAGCAGCTTAGTGACTTCTGAAGCTTTCTTT.

The chain recombines TRBV14 with TRBJ2-1; D is undetermined. The CDR3 is 13 amino acids. Germline V CDR1 and CDR2: SGHDN, FVKESK. V lost 4 bases to trimming and J lost 3 bases, with 7 bases between them. The CDR3 bases are TGTGCCAGCAGCCGAGCAAACTACAATGAGCAGTTCTTC. It is translated as CASSRANYNEQFF.

The CDR3 DNA reads as TGTGCCAGTCGGTCTCGACTAGATACGCAGTATTTT. This codes for CASRSRLDTQYF. The V and J genes are TRBV19 and TRBJ2-3, with D unclear. V was trimmed by 8 bases and J by 5 bases, leaving 11 bases between them. The germline CDR1 and CDR2 sequences are LNHDA and SQIVND (reference sequence). The CDR3 length is 12 residues.

This chain connects TRBV24-1 to TRBJ1-2; D unclear. The CDR3 consists of 16 residues. V shed 2 bases and J shed 4 bases, with 16 bases lying between them. CDR1 and CDR2 from the germline V gene are KGHDR and SFDVKD. The CDR3 DNA follows: TGTGCCACCAGTGATTCAATCCAAACGGGAGTCTATGGCTACACCTTC. It translates to CATSDSIQTGVYGYTF.

As regards this clone: Other nucleotide sequences from this sample produce the same CDR3. CDR3 nucleotide sequence: TGTGCCAGCAGCCTAAGGGGCACCGGGGAGCTGTTTTTT. It specifies CASSLRGTGELFF. The J gene is TRBJ2-2, the V gene TRBV7-9; D possibly corresponds to TRBD1 (5 bases). V was trimmed by 5 bases and J by 4 bases, leaving 8 bases between them. The CDR3 is made up of 13 amino acids. CDR1 and CDR2 from the germline V gene are SEHNR and FQNEAQ (reference sequence). Supplemented by reference TRBV7-9 and TRBJ2-2, the full variable domain reads DTGVSQNPRHKITKRGQNVTFRCDPISEHNRLYWYRQTLGQGPEFLTYFQNEAQLEKSRLLSDRFSAERPKGSFSTLEIQRTEQGDSAMYLCASSLRGTGELFFGEGSRLTVL.

V and J are TRBV20-1 and TRBJ2-7, with D maybe TRBD1 (6 bases). Germline V gene data show CDR1 as DFQATT and CDR2 as SNEGSKA (reference sequence). The CDR3 length is 15 residues. V gave up 3 bases and J gave up 2 bases, with 17 bases separating them. CDR3 residues: CSASDQDRVTYEQYF. In nucleotides, the CDR3 is TGCAGTGCTAGTGATCAGGACAGAGTAACCTACGAGCAGTACTTC.

For this clone: Different DNA sequences within this sample yield the same CDR3. This chain joins TRBV7-9 and TRBJ2-3; the D gene is possibly TRBD2 (5 bases). The CDR3 totals 14 residues. Germline values: CDR1 SEHNR, CDR2 FQNEAQ (reference sequence). Trimming shortened V by 3 bases and J by 0 bases, and 7 bases separated the two germline ends. The CDR3 spells CASSLTGSTDTQYF. CDR3 in DNA: TGTGCCAGCAGCTTGACGGGGAGCACAGATACGCAGTATTTT.

The V call is TRBV19, the J call TRBJ2-4; no definite D call. CDR1 and CDR2 (germline): LNHDA, SQIVND (reference sequence). The germline V and J ends were trimmed by 7 bases and 0 bases, with 10 bases remaining between them. The CDR3 loop spans 14 amino acids. The CDR3 region has the DNA TGTGCCAGTAATAGTGGGCTAGCCAAAAACATTCAGTACTTC. It codes for CASNSGLAKNIQYF.

This chain joins TRBV9 and TRBJ2-5; 16 positions agree with TRBD2. The CDR3 is 17 residues long. Germline V gene lookup returns CDR1 SGDLS and CDR2 YYNGEE. Trimming removed 4 bases from V and 1 base from J; junction bases left unmatched: 4. CDR3 sequence reads: CASSQGTSGRAQETQYF. The DNA for the CDR3 is TGTGCCAGCAGCCAGGGGACTAGCGGGAGGGCCCAAGAGACCCAGTACTTC.

Here the CDR3 reads CASSLAGGEGNHEQYF. The CDR3 region has the DNA TGTGCCAGCAGTTTAGCGGGGGGGGAAGGGAACCACGAGCAGTACTTC. The chain carries TRBV27 and TRBJ2-7, with 9 bases fitting TRBD2. The CDR3 has 16 residues. CDR1 is MNHEY and CDR2 is SMNVEV in the germline V gene (reference sequence). V trimming: 2 bases; J trimming: 5 bases; junction bases outside the gene matches: 10.

In DNA, the CDR3 is TGTGCCAGCAGTTATACAGGGGACGGGGAGCTGTTTTTT. Its translation: CASSYTGDGELFF. This sequence joins TRBV27 and TRBJ2-2; 7 bases agree with TRBD1. V was clipped by 4 bases and J by 7 bases; unmatched bases: 3. Germline assignment: CDR1 MNHEY and CDR2 SMNVEV (reference sequence). This CDR3 has 13 residues.

The chain combines TRBV5-1 with TRBJ2-2; 7 nucleotides agree with TRBD2. Per germline, CDR1 SGHRS and CDR2 YFSETQ. With 1 base clipped from V and 6 bases from J, the junction kept 9 bases outside the gene matches. There are 16 residues in the CDR3. CDR3 protein: CASSLQAGDSAGELFF. The CDR3 DNA follows: TGCGCCAGCAGCTTGCAGGCGGGAGATTCGGCCGGGGAGCTGTTTTTT.

There are many counts of this clone. The V call is TRBV4-3, the J call TRBJ1-2, with 8 bases aligning to TRBD1. V lost 0 bases to trimming and J lost 6 bases; unmatched junction nucleotides: 6. This CDR3 contains 15 residues. Germline assignment: CDR1 LGHNA and CDR2 YSLEER. CDR3 loop: CASSQEGQGANGYTF. The CDR3 DNA sequence: TGCGCCAGCAGCCAAGAGGGCCAGGGGGCTAATGGCTACACCTTC.